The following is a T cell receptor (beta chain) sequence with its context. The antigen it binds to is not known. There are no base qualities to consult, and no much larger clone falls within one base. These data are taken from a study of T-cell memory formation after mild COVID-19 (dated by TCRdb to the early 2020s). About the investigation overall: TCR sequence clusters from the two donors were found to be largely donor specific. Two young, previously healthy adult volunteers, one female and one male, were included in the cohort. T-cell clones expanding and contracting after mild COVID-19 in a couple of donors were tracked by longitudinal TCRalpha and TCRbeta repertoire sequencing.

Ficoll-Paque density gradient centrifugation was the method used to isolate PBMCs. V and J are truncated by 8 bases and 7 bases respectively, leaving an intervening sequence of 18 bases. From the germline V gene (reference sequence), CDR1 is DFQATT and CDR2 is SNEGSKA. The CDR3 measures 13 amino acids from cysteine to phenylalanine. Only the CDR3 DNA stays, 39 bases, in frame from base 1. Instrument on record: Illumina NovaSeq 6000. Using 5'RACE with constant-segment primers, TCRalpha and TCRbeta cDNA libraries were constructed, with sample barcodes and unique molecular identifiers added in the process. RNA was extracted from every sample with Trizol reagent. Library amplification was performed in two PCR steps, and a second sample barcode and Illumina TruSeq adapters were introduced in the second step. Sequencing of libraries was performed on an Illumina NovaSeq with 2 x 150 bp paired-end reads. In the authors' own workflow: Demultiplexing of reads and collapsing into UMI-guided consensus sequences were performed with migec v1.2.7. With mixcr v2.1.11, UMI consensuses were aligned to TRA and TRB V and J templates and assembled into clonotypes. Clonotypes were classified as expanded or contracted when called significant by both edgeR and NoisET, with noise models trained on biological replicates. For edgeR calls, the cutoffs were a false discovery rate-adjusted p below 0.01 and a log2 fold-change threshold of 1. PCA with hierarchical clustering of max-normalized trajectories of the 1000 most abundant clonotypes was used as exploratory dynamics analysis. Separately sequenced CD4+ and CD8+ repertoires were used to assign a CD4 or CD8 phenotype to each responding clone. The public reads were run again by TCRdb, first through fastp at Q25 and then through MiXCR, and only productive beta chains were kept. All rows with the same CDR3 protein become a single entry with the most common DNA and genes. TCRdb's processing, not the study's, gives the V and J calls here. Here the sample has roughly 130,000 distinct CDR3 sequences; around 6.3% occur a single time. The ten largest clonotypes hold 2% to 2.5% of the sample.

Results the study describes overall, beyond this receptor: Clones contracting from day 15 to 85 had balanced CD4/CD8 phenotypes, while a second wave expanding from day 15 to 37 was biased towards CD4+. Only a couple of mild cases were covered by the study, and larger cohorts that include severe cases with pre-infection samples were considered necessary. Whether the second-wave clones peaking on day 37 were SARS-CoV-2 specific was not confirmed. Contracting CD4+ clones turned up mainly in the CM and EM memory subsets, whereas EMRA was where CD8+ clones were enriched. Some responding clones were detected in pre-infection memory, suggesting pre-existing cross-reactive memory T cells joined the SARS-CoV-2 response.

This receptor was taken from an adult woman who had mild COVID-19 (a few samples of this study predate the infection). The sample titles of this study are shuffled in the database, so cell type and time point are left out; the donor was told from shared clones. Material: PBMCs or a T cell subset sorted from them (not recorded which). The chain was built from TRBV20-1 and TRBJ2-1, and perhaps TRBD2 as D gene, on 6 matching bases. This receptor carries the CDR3 CSRDGGVGNEQFF. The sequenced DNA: TGCAGTCGGGACGGGGGAGTTGGGAATGAGCAGTTCTTC.